This T cell receptor beta chain was captured by sequencing in a study of T cell repertoires in cytomegalovirus infection (dated 2019 in TCRdb). Regarding the research as a whole: Alongside well-studied HLA-B-restricted epitopes, the peptide stimulations were aimed at recently identified HLA-C-restricted CMV epitopes, whose presentation resists viral immunomodulation. Donor HLA type was relevant to the analysis, because carriage of CMV infection together with the matching HLA type was indicated by public TCR beta signatures.

These reads were obtained on an Illumina HiSeq 1500. Using fastp trimming at Q25 and MiXCR clonotype assembly, TCRdb reanalyzed the public sequencing data and kept in-frame beta chains. Records with the same CDR3 protein are collapsed into one entry carrying the most frequent genes and DNA. The sample table holds about 700,000 distinct CDR3 sequences, of which 33% were seen once. 15% to 20% of the sample lies in the top ten. What the research found in general, with its limitations: Carriers of CMV infection plus the relevant HLA type were discriminated by the cumulative frequency of public TCR beta family members in the study cohort and in an independent roughly 400-donor cohort. The ex vivo response was dominated by HLA-C-restricted CMV-specific TCR beta clonotypes, which also provided the single most frequent clonotype in two of eight donors.

The sample's treatment or condition, from its label and the paper: in vitro stimulation with specific CMV peptide epitopes to enrich CMV-specific T cells. CDR1 and CDR2 were assigned from the germline V gene as MNHEY and SVGEGT. Trimming at the junction amounts to 4 bases on V and 7 bases on J, and the germline ends lie 7 bases apart. The CDR3 numbers 12 residues from cysteine through phenylalanine. Here the CDR3 DNA is all that survives: 36 bases in frame from base 1. There are a few counts of this clonotype. The antigen this receptor binds is unknown. No much larger clonotype is one base removed from it; base qualities were not supplied.

The rearrangement combines TRBV6-2 or TRBV6-3 with TRBJ2-2; the D gene is perhaps TRBD1, from 5 matching bases. This TCR was recovered from a human donor in good health (CMV status not recorded). Some clones in this sample may be carry-over from other donors' samples. Sequences were derived from cultured PBMCs, sampled from culture after CMV antigen stimulation. DNA sequence: TGTGCCAGCAGTTGGACAAGCGGGGAGCTGTTTTTT. It codes for CASSWTSGELFF.